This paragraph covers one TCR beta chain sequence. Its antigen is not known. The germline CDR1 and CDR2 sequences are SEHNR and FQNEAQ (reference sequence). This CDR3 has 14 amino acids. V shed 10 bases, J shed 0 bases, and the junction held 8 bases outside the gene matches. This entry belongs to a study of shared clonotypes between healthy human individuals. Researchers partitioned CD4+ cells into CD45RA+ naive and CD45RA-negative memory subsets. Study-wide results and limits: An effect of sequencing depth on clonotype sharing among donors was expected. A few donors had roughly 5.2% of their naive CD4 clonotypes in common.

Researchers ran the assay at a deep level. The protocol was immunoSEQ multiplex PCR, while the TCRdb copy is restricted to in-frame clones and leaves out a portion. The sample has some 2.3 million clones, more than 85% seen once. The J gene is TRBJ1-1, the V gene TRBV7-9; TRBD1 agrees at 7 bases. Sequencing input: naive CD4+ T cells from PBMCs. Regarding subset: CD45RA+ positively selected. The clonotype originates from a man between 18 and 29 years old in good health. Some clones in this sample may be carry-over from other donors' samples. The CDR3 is CATHTGVMNTEAFF. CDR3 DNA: TGTGCCACTCACACAGGGGTCATGAACACTGAAGCTTTCTTT.